Listed below are T cell receptor beta chains from one sample, sequenced in a study of human T cells and chemical hapten exposure. Via MiXCR, TCRdb re-called the RACE reads, giving one row per CDR3 protein. The sample includes approximately 160,000 distinct CDR3 sequences, about 27% of them seen just once. Sequenced material: whole blood, taken in connection with sensitization to the hapten diphenylcyclopropenone (DPC). The receptor source for this set is a woman younger than 30 with alopecia areata. Some clones in this sample may be carry-over from other donors' samples. Each CDR3 is given with its conserved first and last residue. D genes are given only for firm matches. Not every row has a clone size; where given, it reads once, few, many or a size class.

>TRBV9|TRBJ1-6|.|.
TGTGCCAGCAGCGTAGGTCCAGGGGACAATTCACCCCTCCACTTT
CASSVGPGDNSPLHF
>TRBV7-2|TRBJ2-2|many|.
TGTGCCAGCAAAGCCTACAACACCGGGGAGCTGTTTTTT
CASKAYNTGELFF
>TRBV6-5|TRBJ2-7|.|.
TGTGCCAGCGGTCCTGGGCAGGGGACCGAGCAGTACTTC
CASGPGQGTEQYF
>TRBV20-1|TRBJ1-5|.|.
TGCAGTGCTTACACAGGGTTTGATAATCAGCCCCAGCATTTT
CSAYTGFDNQPQHF
>TRBV7-2|TRBJ1-4|.|.
TGTGCCAGCAGCTTAGCGTCGGGGGCCGGCGAAAAACTGTTTTTT
CASSLASGAGEKLFF
>TRBV4-2|TRBJ2-7|.|TRBD1
TGTGCCAGCAGCCTAGCCGGGACAGGGGGCCACGAGCAGTACTTC
CASSLAGTGGHEQYF
>TRBV6-5|TRBJ2-7|.|TRBD1
TGTGCCAGCAGTACAGGGGGAAGGCGGTACGAGCAGTACTTC
CASSTGGRRYEQYF
>TRBV7-3|TRBJ2-2|.|.
TGTGCCAGCAGCTACACTAGTGGAGTCGGGGAGCTGTTTTTT
CASSYTSGVGELFF
>TRBV4-2|TRBJ2-5|.|TRBD2
TGTGCCAGCAGCCAACAAGGGAGGCAATCAGGACTAGCGGGAGGTTTGGAGACCCAGTACTTC
CASSQQGRQSGLAGGLETQYF
>TRBV28|TRBJ2-5|.|TRBD2
TGTGCCAGCAGTCGGACTAGCTCCTCCTCAGAGGAGACCCAGTACTTC
CASSRTSSSSEETQYF
>TRBV5-6|TRBJ2-7|.|TRBD1
TGTGCCAGCAGCCCAGGGGGCAACGGGTACGAGCAGTACTTC
CASSPGGNGYEQYF
>TRBV27|TRBJ2-1|.|.
TGTGCCAGCGGGGGACTCAATCTTAATGAGCAGTTCTTC
CASGGLNLNEQFF
>TRBV20-1|TRBJ2-2|.|TRBD2
TGCAGTGCTAGGCCGGGGGGGCTTACCGGGGAGCTGTTTTTT
CSARPGGLTGELFF
>TRBV27|TRBJ1-6|.|.
TGTGCCAGCAGAAATACCGGGAGCTATAATTCACCCCTCCACTTT
CASRNTGSYNSPLHF
>TRBV6-5|TRBJ1-1|.|TRBD1
TGTGCCAGCAGGGGACAGGGGCCGAACACTGAAGCTTTCTTT
CASRGQGPNTEAFF
>TRBV11-2|TRBJ2-1|.|TRBD2
TGTGCCAGCAGCCCAATAGCGGGAGAGTCCTACAATGAGCAGTTCTTC
CASSPIAGESYNEQFF
>TRBV27|TRBJ1-2|few|.
TGTGCCAGCAGACAGGGTGGCTACACCTTC
CASRQGGYTF
>TRBV4-2|TRBJ1-1|few|.
TGTGCCAGCAGCCGTATGGGGGCGAGAAGGGACACTGAAGCTTTCTTT
CASSRMGARRDTEAFF
>TRBV4-2|TRBJ2-1|.|TRBD1
TGTGCCAGCAGCTCTCAACCCGCGGCAGGGGGTAGGTATGAGCAGTTCTTC
CASSSQPAAGGRYEQFF
>TRBV5-5|TRBJ1-4|many|.
TGTGCCAGCAGCTTGTCCGGGGACCGGAATGAAAAACTGTTTTTT
CASSLSGDRNEKLFF
>TRBV4-2|TRBJ1-3|.|TRBD1
TGTGCCAGCAGCCAAAGCGTGAGACAGGGGCCACCTAGGGATGGAAACACCATATATTTT
CASSQSVRQGPPRDGNTIYF
>TRBV5-1|TRBJ2-1|few|.
TGCGCCAGCAGCGATAACCTGGGCGTGGCGGTCTTC
CASSDNLGVAVF
>TRBV7-2|TRBJ2-2|.|TRBD2
TGTGCCAGCAGCTCACCACTAGCGGGAGTCCCCGGGGAGCTGTTTTTT
CASSSPLAGVPGELFF
>TRBV5-1|TRBJ2-2|few|.
TGTGCCAGCAGCTTAGTGGTCACCGGGGAGCTGTTTTTT
CASSLVVTGELFF
>TRBV27|TRBJ2-1|few|.
TGTGCCAGCAGTCCGGTAAGCGAGAGCTCCTACAATGAGCAGTTCTTC
CASSPVSESSYNEQFF
>TRBV4-2|TRBJ1-2|many|.
TGTGCCAGCAGCCAAAATGTTCTGGGCCGTCGAGATGGCTACACCTTC
CASSQNVLGRRDGYTF
>TRBV12-3/TRBV12-4|TRBJ2-7|.|.
TGTGCCAGCAGTCCGGTGGGCTACGAGCAGTACTTC
CASSPVGYEQYF
>TRBV10-3|TRBJ2-7|.|TRBD1
TGTGCCATCAGCCAGGACAGGGGGCAAAAGTACGAGCAGTACTTC
CAISQDRGQKYEQYF
>TRBV19|TRBJ2-7|few|.
TGTGCCAGTACCCCAAACAGCCTCTCCTACGAGCAGTACTTC
CASTPNSLSYEQYF
>TRBV27|TRBJ1-3|.|.
TGTGCCAGCAGTTCCCTAGGAAACACCATATATTTT
CASSSLGNTIYF
>TRBV4-1|TRBJ2-3|.|.
TGCGCCAGCAGCCAGCCGACTAGGCAGACACGAGATACGCAGTATTTT
CASSQPTRQTRDTQYF
>TRBV7-2|TRBJ2-1|many|TRBD2
TGTGCCAGCAGCTTACTGGGGCTACTAGCGGGATCGTGGAATGAGCAGTTCTTC
CASSLLGLLAGSWNEQFF
>TRBV5-5|TRBJ2-1|many|.
TGTGCCAGCAGCTTGGGGGCGGACAATGAGCAGTTCTTC
CASSLGADNEQFF